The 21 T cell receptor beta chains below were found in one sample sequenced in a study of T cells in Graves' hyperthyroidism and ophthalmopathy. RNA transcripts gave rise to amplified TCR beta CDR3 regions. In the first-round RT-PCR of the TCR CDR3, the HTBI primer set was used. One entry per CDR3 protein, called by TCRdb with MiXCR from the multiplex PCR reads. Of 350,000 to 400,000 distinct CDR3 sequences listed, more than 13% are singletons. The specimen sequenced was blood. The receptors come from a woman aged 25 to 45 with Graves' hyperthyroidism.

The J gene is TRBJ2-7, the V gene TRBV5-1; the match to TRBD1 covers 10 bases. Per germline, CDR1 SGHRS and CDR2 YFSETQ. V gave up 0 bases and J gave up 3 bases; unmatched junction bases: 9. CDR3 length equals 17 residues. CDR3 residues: CASSLDLGQGHLYEQYF. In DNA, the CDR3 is TGCGCCAGCAGCTTGGACCTGGGACAGGGGCACCTCTACGAGCAGTACTTC.

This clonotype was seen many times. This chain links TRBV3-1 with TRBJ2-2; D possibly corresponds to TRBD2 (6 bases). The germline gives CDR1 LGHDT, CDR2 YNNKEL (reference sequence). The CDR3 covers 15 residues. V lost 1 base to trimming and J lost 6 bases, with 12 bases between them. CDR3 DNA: TGTGCCAGCAGCCAAGGCATCTGGGGGGCCGGGGAGCTGTTTTTT. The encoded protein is CASSQGIWGAGELFF.

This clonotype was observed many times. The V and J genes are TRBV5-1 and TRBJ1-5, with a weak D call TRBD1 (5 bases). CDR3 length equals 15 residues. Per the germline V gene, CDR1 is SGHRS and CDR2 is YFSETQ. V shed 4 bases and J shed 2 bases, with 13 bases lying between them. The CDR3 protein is CASSRDSAGNQPQHF. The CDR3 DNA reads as TGCGCCAGCAGCCGGGACTCTGCGGGCAATCAGCCCCAGCATTTT.

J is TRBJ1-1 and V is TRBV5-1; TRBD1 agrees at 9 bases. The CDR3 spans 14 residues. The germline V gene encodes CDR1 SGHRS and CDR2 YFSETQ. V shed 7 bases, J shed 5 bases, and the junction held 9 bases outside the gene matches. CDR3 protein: CASGAGTGSTEAFF. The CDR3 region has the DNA TGCGCCAGCGGAGCCGGGACAGGGAGTACTGAAGCTTTCTTT.

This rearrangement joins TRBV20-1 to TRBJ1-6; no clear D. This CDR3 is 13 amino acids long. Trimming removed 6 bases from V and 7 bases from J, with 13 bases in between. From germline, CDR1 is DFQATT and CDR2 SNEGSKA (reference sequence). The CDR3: CSATLAQNSPLHF. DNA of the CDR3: TGCAGTGCCACCTTAGCTCAAAATTCACCCCTCCACTTT.

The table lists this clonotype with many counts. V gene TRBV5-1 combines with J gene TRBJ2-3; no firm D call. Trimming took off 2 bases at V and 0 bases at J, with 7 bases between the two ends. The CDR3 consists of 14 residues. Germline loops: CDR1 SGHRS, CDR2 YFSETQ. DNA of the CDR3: TGCGCCAGCAGCTTAGAAAGTAGCACAGATACGCAGTATTTT. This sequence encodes CASSLESSTDTQYF.

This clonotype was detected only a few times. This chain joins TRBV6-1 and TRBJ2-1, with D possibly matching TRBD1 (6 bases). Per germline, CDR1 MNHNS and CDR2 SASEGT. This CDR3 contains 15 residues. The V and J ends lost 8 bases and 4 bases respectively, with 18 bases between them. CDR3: CASLQGMGSYNEQFF. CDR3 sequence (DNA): TGTGCCAGCCTACAGGGCATGGGTTCTTACAATGAGCAGTTCTTC.

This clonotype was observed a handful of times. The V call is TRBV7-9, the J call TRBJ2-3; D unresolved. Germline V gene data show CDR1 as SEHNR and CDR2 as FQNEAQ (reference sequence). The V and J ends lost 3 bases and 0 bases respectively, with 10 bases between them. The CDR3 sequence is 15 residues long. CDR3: CASSLGPPSTDTQYF. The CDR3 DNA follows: TGTGCCAGCAGCTTGGGCCCGCCCAGCACAGATACGCAGTATTTT.

CDR3 residues: CASSETRGNTIYF. The CDR3 DNA reads TGTGCCAGCAGCGAGACGAGGGGAAACACCATATATTTT. This chain connects TRBV3-1 to TRBJ1-3; D call uncertain. Germline loops: CDR1 LGHDT, CDR2 YNNKEL (reference sequence). Trimming removed 5 bases at V and 4 bases at J, with 9 bases between. This CDR3 contains 13 residues.

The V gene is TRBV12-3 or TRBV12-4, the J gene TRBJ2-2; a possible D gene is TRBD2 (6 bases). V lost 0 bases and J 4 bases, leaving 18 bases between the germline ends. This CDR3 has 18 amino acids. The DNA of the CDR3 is TGTGCCAGCAGTTTAGCGCGGGATACGGATAAGGCCACCGGGGAGCTGTTTTTT. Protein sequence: CASSLARDTDKATGELFF.

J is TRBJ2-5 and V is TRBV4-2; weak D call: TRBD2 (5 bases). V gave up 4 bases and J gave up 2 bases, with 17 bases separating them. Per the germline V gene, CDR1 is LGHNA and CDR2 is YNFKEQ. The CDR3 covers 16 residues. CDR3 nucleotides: TGTGCCAGCAGCCCCGAAACAACATCGGGGCAAGAGACCCAGTACTTC. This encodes CASSPETTSGQETQYF.

CDR3 protein: CASGTGASFSDTQYF. The CDR3 DNA sequence: TGTGCCAGCGGGACGGGGGCCTCATTCAGTGATACGCAGTATTTT. V is TRBV27 and J is TRBJ2-3; D is tentatively TRBD1 or TRBD2 (6 bases each). Germline CDR1 is MNHEY and CDR2 is SMNVEV (reference sequence). The CDR3 is made up of 15 amino acids. V lost 8 bases, J lost 6 bases, and 21 bases lay in between.

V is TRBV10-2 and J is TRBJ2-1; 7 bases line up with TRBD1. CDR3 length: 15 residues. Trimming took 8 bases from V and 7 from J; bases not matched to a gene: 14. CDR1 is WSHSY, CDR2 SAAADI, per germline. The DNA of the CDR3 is TGCGCCAGCGGCGGGTCCCCGGGACAGTTGAATGAGCAGTTCTTC. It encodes CASGGSPGQLNEQFF.

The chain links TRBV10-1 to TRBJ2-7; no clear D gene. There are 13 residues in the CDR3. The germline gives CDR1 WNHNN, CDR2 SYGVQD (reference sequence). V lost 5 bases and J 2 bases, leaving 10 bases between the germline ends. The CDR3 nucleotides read TGCGCCAGCAGTAAGGATTACACCTACGAGCAGTACTTC. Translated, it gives CASSKDYTYEQYF.

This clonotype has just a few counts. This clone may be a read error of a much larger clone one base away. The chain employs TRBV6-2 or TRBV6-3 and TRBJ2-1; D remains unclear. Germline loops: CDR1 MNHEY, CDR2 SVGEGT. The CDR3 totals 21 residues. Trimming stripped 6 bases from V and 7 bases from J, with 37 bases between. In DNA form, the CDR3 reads TGTGCCAGCAGCAAACGGACCCAAAAGTCCCCTCAGAAAAATCGTTCGAATGAGCAGTTCTTC. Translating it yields CASSKRTQKSPQKNRSNEQFF.

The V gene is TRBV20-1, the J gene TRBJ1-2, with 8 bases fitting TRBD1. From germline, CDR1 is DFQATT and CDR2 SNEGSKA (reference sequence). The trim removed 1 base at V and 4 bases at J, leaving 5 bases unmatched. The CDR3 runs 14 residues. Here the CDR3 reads CSARVQGAGYGYTF. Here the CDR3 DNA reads TGCAGTGCTAGAGTTCAGGGGGCCGGCTATGGCTACACCTTC.

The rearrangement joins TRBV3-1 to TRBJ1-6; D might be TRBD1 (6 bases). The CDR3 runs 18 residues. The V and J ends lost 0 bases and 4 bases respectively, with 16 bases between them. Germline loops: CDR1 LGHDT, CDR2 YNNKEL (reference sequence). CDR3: CASSQDLSGANYNSPLHF. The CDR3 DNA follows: TGTGCCAGCAGCCAAGATTTGTCAGGGGCCAATTATAATTCACCCCTCCACTTT.

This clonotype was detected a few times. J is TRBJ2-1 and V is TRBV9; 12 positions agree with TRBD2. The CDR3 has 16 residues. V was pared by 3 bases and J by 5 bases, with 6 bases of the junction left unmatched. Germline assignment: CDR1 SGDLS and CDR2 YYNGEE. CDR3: CASSAQLAGGNNEQFF. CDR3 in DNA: TGTGCCAGCAGCGCCCAACTAGCGGGAGGTAACAATGAGCAGTTCTTC.

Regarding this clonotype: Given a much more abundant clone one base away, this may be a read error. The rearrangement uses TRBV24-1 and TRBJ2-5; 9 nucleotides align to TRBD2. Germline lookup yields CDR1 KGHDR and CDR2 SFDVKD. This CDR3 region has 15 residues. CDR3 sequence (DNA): TGTGACACCAGTGATCCGCGGGAGGGTAGGAAGACCCAGTACTTC. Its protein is CDTSDPREGRKTQYF.

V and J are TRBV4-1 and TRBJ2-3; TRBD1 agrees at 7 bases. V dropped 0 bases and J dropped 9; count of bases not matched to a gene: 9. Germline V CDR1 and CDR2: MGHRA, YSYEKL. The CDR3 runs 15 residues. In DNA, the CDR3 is TGCGCCAGCAGCCAAGATCTTCAGGGGGAGACAACGCAGTATTTT. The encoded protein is CASSQDLQGETTQYF.

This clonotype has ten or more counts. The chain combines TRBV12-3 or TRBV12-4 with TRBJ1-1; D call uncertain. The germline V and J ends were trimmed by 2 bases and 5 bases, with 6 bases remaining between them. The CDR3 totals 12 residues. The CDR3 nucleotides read TGTGCCAGCAGTTTATATGGGACTGAAGCTTTCTTT. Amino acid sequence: CASSLYGTEAFF.